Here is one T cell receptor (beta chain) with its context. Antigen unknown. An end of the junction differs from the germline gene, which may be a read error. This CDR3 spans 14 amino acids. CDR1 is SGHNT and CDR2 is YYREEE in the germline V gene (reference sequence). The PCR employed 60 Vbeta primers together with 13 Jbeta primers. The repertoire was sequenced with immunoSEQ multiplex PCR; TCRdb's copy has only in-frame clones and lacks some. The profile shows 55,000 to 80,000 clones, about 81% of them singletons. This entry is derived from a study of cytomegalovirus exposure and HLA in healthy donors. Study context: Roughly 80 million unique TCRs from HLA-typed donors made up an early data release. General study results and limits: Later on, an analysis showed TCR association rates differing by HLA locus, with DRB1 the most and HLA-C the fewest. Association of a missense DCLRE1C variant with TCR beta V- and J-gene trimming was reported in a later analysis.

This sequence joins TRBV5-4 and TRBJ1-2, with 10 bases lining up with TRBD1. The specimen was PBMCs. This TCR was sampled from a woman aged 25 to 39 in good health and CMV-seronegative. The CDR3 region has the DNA TGTGCCAGCAGGTTGGGACAGGGGTACTATGGCTACACCTTC. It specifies CASRLGQGYYGYTF.